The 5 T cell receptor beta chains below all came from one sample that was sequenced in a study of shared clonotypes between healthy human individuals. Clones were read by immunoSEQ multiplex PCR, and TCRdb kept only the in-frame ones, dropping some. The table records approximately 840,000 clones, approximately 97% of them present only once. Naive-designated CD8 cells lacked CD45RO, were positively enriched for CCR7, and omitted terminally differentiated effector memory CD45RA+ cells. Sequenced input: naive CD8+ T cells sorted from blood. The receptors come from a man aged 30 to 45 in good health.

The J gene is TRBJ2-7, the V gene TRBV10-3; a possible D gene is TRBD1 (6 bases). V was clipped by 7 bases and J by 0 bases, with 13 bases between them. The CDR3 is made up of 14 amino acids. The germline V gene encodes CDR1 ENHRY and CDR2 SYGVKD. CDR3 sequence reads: CAIMSQGSSYEQYF. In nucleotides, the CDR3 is TGTGCCATCATGTCACAGGGTAGCTCCTACGAGCAGTACTTC.

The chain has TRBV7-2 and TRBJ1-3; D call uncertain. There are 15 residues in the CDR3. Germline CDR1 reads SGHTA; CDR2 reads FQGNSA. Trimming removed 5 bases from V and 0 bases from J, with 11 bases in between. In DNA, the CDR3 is TGTGCCAGCAGCCATCCCCCCTTCTCTGGAAACACCATATATTTT. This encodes CASSHPPFSGNTIYF. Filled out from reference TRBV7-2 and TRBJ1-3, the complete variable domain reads GAGVSQSPSNKVTEKGKDVELRCDPISGHTALYWYRQSLGQGLEFLIYFQGNSAPDKSGLPSDRFSAERTGGSVSTLTIQRTQQEDSAVYLCASSHPPFSGNTIYFGEGSWLTVV.

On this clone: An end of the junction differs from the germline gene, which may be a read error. CDR3 DNA sequence: TGTGCTAGCAGCCCGCGGGACAGCCCTGGAAACACCATATATTTT. Translation: CASSPRDSPGNTIYF. J is TRBJ1-3 and V is TRBV7-7; TRBD1 matches 7 bases. CDR1 is SSHAT and CDR2 is FNYEAQ in the germline V gene (reference sequence). CDR3 size: 15 residues.

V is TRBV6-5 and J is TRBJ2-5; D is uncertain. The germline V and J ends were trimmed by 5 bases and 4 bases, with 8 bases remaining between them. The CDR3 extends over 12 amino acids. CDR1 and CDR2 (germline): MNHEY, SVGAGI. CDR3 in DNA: TGTGCCAGCAGTCCGGATGGAGAGACCCAGTACTTC. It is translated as CASSPDGETQYF.

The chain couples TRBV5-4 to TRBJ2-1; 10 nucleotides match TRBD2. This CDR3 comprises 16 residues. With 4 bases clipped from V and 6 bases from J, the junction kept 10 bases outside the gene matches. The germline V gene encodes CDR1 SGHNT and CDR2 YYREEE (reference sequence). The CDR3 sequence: CASSLPGLASRNEQFF. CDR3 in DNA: TGTGCCAGCAGCCTGCCGGGACTAGCGTCCCGCAATGAGCAGTTCTTC. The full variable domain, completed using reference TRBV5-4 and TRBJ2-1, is ETGVTQSPTHLIKTRGQQVTLRCSSQSGHNTVSWYQQALGQGPQFIFQYYREEENGRGNFPPRFSGLQFPNYSSELNVNALELDDSALYLCASSLPGLASRNEQFFGPGTRLTVL.